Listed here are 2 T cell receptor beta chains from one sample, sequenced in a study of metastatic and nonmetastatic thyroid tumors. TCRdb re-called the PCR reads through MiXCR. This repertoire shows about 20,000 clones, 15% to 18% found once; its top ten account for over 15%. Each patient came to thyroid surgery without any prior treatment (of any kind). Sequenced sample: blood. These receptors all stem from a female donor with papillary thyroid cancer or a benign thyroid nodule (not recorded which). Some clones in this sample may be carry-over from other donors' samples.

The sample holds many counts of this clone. The CDR3 spells CASSLVGEGRFF. The CDR3, as DNA: TGTGCCAGCAGCCTAGTCGGGGAGGGCCGGTTCTTC. This chain links TRBV11-2 with TRBJ2-1; 7 positions match TRBD2. Trimming cost V 5 bases and J 15 bases; bases outside gene matches: 10. There are 12 residues in the CDR3. CDR1 and CDR2 from the germline V gene are SGHAT and FQNNGV.

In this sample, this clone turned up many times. The CDR3: CASSLTPGVGDTQYF. The CDR3 DNA reads TGTGCCAGCAGCTTAACCCCGGGAGTGGGTGATACGCAGTATTTT. V gene TRBV7-2 combines with J gene TRBJ2-3; D may be TRBD2 (6 bases). The CDR3 is made up of 15 amino acids. V was trimmed by 2 bases and J by 6 bases, leaving 15 bases between them. Per germline, CDR1 SGHTA and CDR2 FQGNSA.